The rows below give T cell receptor beta chains drawn from one sample of a study of T cells in Graves' hyperthyroidism and ophthalmopathy. From the multiplex PCR reads, TCRdb called clonotypes with MiXCR, one entry per CDR3 protein. The table records 650,000 to 850,000 distinct CDR3 sequences, approximately 19% of them present only once. The sequencing sample was made of blood. Source of these receptors: a woman aged 45-65 years with Graves' hyperthyroidism that later progressed to Graves' ophthalmopathy. Both conserved end residues are part of each CDR3. D genes are given only for firm matches. Size tells how often a clone was seen (once, few, many) or the class of an expanded clone, and some rows leave it out.

size: .
D: TRBD1
J: TRBJ1-2
V: TRBV18
DNA: TGTGCCAGCTCACCAGACCCTGGGACAGGGGGAGGCTACACCTTC
CDR3: CASSPDPGTGGGYTF

size: many
D: TRBD1
J: TRBJ2-7
V: TRBV7-9
DNA: TGTGCCAGCAGCAAGGTGGGACAGGGGACCTACGAGCAGTACTTC
CDR3: CASSKVGQGTYEQYF

size: many
D: .
J: TRBJ1-2
V: TRBV6-1
DNA: TGTGCCAGCAGTGATCAGACTAACTATGGCTACACCTTC
CDR3: CASSDQTNYGYTF

size: many
D: .
J: TRBJ1-1
V: TRBV12-3/TRBV12-4
DNA: TGTGCCAGCAGGCCCTTAGGGGGGCTGGGGAACACTGAAGCTTTCTTT
CDR3: CASRPLGGLGNTEAFF

size: many
D: TRBD1
J: TRBJ1-1
V: TRBV10-3
DNA: TGTGCCATCAGTGAGTCGGGCAGGGGGGATGAAGCTTTCTTT
CDR3: CAISESGRGDEAFF

size: many
D: .
J: TRBJ1-2
V: TRBV2
DNA: TGTGCCAGCAGACGGACAGACCCCAGGGGTGGCTACACCTTC
CDR3: CASRRTDPRGGYTF

size: .
D: TRBD1
J: TRBJ2-2
V: TRBV7-6
DNA: TGTGCCAGCAGCTCTTGGACAGGGGGTCGAGCCGGGGAGCTGTTTTTT
CDR3: CASSSWTGGRAGELFF

size: many
D: .
J: TRBJ1-1
V: TRBV12-3/TRBV12-4
DNA: TGTGCCAGCAGTACACAGAACCTGAACACTGAAGCTTTCTTT
CDR3: CASSTQNLNTEAFF

size: many
D: .
J: TRBJ1-4
V: TRBV3-1
DNA: TGTGCCAGCAGCCAAGGGTTGACAGGAGGTGAAAAACTGTTTTTT
CDR3: CASSQGLTGGEKLFF

size: many
D: .
J: TRBJ1-1
V: TRBV12-3/TRBV12-4
DNA: TGTGCCAGCAGCCGGACGTTTGAAGCTTTCTTT
CDR3: CASSRTFEAFF

size: few
D: TRBD1
J: TRBJ1-3
V: TRBV9
DNA: TGTGCCAGCAGCGGCGGAGGACAGGGGTTTTCCGGAAACACCATATATTTT
CDR3: CASSGGGQGFSGNTIYF

size: .
D: TRBD1
J: TRBJ1-2
V: TRBV5-1
DNA: TGCGCCAGCAGCTCAGGACAGGTTCAAGGCTACACCTTC
CDR3: CASSSGQVQGYTF

size: .
D: TRBD1
J: TRBJ2-7
V: TRBV29-1
DNA: TGCAGCGTTCGCACAGGGGAAATCTACGAGCAGTACTTC
CDR3: CSVRTGEIYEQYF

size: many
D: .
J: TRBJ2-3
V: TRBV3-1
DNA: TGTGCCAGCAGCCCCTCCGCCCTGGACACTTTTTCCACAGATACGCAGTATTTT
CDR3: CASSPSALDTFSTDTQYF

size: few
D: .
J: TRBJ1-5
V: TRBV10-3
DNA: TGTGCCATCAGTGAGAGACAGTATAGCAATCAGCCCCAGCATTTT
CDR3: CAISERQYSNQPQHF

size: .
D: .
J: TRBJ2-3
V: TRBV4-1
DNA: TGCGCCAGCACATTTCAGGGGGGGGGAAGCACAGATACGCAGTATTTT
CDR3: CASTFQGGGSTDTQYF

size: many
D: .
J: TRBJ1-1
V: TRBV20-1
DNA: TGCAGTGCTAGCCAGTCCGACAGCATGAACACTGAAGCTTTCTTT
CDR3: CSASQSDSMNTEAFF

size: many
D: .
J: TRBJ1-2
V: TRBV2
DNA: TGTGCCAGCAGTGATATGGAGGGGAGGAACTATGGCTACACCTTC
CDR3: CASSDMEGRNYGYTF

size: many
D: .
J: TRBJ1-2
V: TRBV5-1
DNA: TGCGCCAGCAGCCATGCTGGTGAGAACTATGGCTACACCTTC
CDR3: CASSHAGENYGYTF

size: .
D: TRBD1
J: TRBJ1-1
V: TRBV18
DNA: TGTGCCAGCTCACCCACAGAAGTCCGGGACAGGGCCACTGAAGCTTTCTTT
CDR3: CASSPTEVRDRATEAFF

size: few
D: .
J: TRBJ2-3
V: TRBV27
DNA: TGTGCCAGCACCCTCCATGGGGAATACACAGATACGCAGTATTTT
CDR3: CASTLHGEYTDTQYF

size: .
D: TRBD1
J: TRBJ2-3
V: TRBV10-3
DNA: TGTGCCATCAGTCAGGGGACAGGGGACGGGAGTGTGCAGTATTTT
CDR3: CAISQGTGDGSVQYF

size: many
D: TRBD1
J: TRBJ1-5
V: TRBV2
DNA: TGTGCCACCAGGGGGTTGCGCAATCAGCCCCAGCATTTT
CDR3: CATRGLRNQPQHF

size: few
D: .
J: TRBJ2-3
V: TRBV6-1
DNA: TGTGCCAGCAGAGAAGGACCCGCCCGGTCGGCTACGCAGTATTTT
CDR3: CASREGPARSATQYF

size: many
D: .
J: TRBJ2-3
V: TRBV20-1
DNA: TGCAGTGCTAGCCGGGACAGCACAGATACGCAGTATTTT
CDR3: CSASRDSTDTQYF

size: .
D: .
J: TRBJ2-7
V: TRBV5-6
DNA: TGTGCCAGCAGCTTGGATAGGTCAGGACTGACTTTCCACGAGCAGTACTTC
CDR3: CASSLDRSGLTFHEQYF

size: many
D: TRBD1
J: TRBJ1-1
V: TRBV13
DNA: TGTGCCAGCAGCCTACAACAGGGGACTGAAGCTTTCTTT
CDR3: CASSLQQGTEAFF

size: .
D: .
J: TRBJ2-1
V: TRBV6-2/TRBV6-3
DNA: TGTGCCAGCAGTTACTCGGATGGGCAGTTCTTC
CDR3: CASSYSDGQFF

size: many
D: .
J: TRBJ2-2
V: TRBV3-1
DNA: TGTGCCAGCAGCCAAGCCCTGGGGGGGCCTCGAGGAACCGGGGAGCTGTTTTTT
CDR3: CASSQALGGPRGTGELFF

size: .
D: .
J: TRBJ2-2
V: TRBV27
DNA: TGTGCCAGCAGTTTATCGATGGGGGATCGTACCGGGGAGCTGTTTTTT
CDR3: CASSLSMGDRTGELFF

size: many
D: .
J: TRBJ1-2
V: TRBV27
DNA: TGTGCCAGCAGTCTTACAGGATCCCCCCTCTATGGCTACACCTTC
CDR3: CASSLTGSPLYGYTF

size: few
D: .
J: TRBJ2-3
V: TRBV6-2/TRBV6-3
DNA: TGTGCCAGCAGTTACATCGGGCGCATGGGAGATACGCAGTATTTT
CDR3: CASSYIGRMGDTQYF

size: .
D: .
J: TRBJ2-2
V: TRBV7-6
DNA: TGTGCCAGCAAGAGGGAAGGAGGCACCGGGGAGCTGTTTTTT
CDR3: CASKREGGTGELFF

size: few
D: TRBD2
J: TRBJ2-5
V: TRBV7-2
DNA: TGTGCCAGCAGCCCCCTAGCGGGGGGGCCGAAGACCCAGTACTTC
CDR3: CASSPLAGGPKTQYF

size: many
D: .
J: TRBJ1-1
V: TRBV3-1
DNA: TGTGCCAGCAGCCAAGAATGGGGCAGGTCTGTGAACACTGAAGCTTTCTTT
CDR3: CASSQEWGRSVNTEAFF

size: many
D: .
J: TRBJ1-1
V: TRBV3-1
DNA: TGTGCCAGCAGCCAAGTGCATGGGTCCACTGAAGCTTTCTTT
CDR3: CASSQVHGSTEAFF

size: .
D: .
J: TRBJ1-1
V: TRBV20-1
DNA: TGCAGTGCCTTGCGGGCCAGGGCAGTCATGAACACTGAAGCTTTCTTT
CDR3: CSALRARAVMNTEAFF

size: many
D: .
J: TRBJ1-2
V: TRBV3-1
DNA: TGTGCCAGCAGCCCCACCGGAGGAGGCTACACCTTC
CDR3: CASSPTGGGYTF

size: few
D: TRBD1
J: TRBJ2-1
V: TRBV20-1
DNA: TGCAGTGCCTCACTCCGGGACAGGGCTAAAAATGAGCAGTTCTTC
CDR3: CSASLRDRAKNEQFF

size: many
D: TRBD2
J: TRBJ2-4
V: TRBV7-3
DNA: TGTGCCAGCAGCCCCGCGGGGGGGGTCATAGGAAACATTCAGTACTTC
CDR3: CASSPAGGVIGNIQYF

size: few
D: .
J: TRBJ2-7
V: TRBV13
DNA: TGTGCCAGCGGTCCCGGGGCCTACGAGCAGTACTTC
CDR3: CASGPGAYEQYF

size: few
D: .
J: TRBJ1-5
V: TRBV19
DNA: TGTGCCAGTAGACAGGGAGTGCGCAATCAGCCCCAGCATTTT
CDR3: CASRQGVRNQPQHF

size: many
D: .
J: TRBJ1-3
V: TRBV7-6
DNA: TGTGCCAGCAGCTTGATTCCAGGGGAGAGCTCTGGAAACACCATATATTTT
CDR3: CASSLIPGESSGNTIYF

size: few
D: .
J: TRBJ1-2
V: TRBV30
DNA: TGTGCCTGGAGTAGTAGGGCGCGGGGCTACACCTTC
CDR3: CAWSSRARGYTF

size: .
D: TRBD1
J: TRBJ1-5
V: TRBV11-2
DNA: TGTGCCAGCAGCTCAGCAGGACAGGGAGGACAGCCCCAGCATTTT
CDR3: CASSSAGQGGQPQHF

size: many
D: .
J: TRBJ1-1
V: TRBV27
DNA: TGTGCCAGCAGTTGGAGGCAGGACATGAACACTGAAGCTTTCTTT
CDR3: CASSWRQDMNTEAFF

size: few
D: .
J: TRBJ1-2
V: TRBV7-3
DNA: TGTGCCAGCAGCTTAGAGCCGGTGTTAAGTGGCTACACCTTC
CDR3: CASSLEPVLSGYTF

size: .
D: .
J: TRBJ1-1
V: TRBV7-9
DNA: TGTGCCAGCAGCGCACGGTGGGCAGCGATGAACACTGAAGCTTTCTTT
CDR3: CASSARWAAMNTEAFF

size: .
D: TRBD1
J: TRBJ1-5
V: TRBV19
DNA: TGTGCCAGTAGTATAACCTCAGGGGGGGGCAATCAGCCCCAGCATTTT
CDR3: CASSITSGGGNQPQHF

size: many
D: .
J: TRBJ2-7
V: TRBV18
DNA: TGTGCCAGCTCACCAGTTGAGGGTTACGAGCAGTACTTC
CDR3: CASSPVEGYEQYF

size: many
D: TRBD2
J: TRBJ2-7
V: TRBV7-2
DNA: TGTGCCAGCAGCCCCAGCGGGGGGGCCACCTCGGCCTACGAGCAGTACTTC
CDR3: CASSPSGGATSAYEQYF

size: many
D: .
J: TRBJ2-7
V: TRBV11-2
DNA: TGTGCCAGCAGCTTAGAATGGGGTGCTAGCGAGCAGTACTTC
CDR3: CASSLEWGASEQYF

size: few
D: .
J: TRBJ1-6
V: TRBV2
DNA: TGTGCCAGCAGTGAACCGGGACGGGGAGCCCATTCACCCCTCCACTTT
CDR3: CASSEPGRGAHSPLHF

size: many
D: TRBD1
J: TRBJ2-7
V: TRBV7-2
DNA: TGTGCCAGCAGCTTGACAGGGGGCTCCTACGAGCAGTACTTC
CDR3: CASSLTGGSYEQYF

size: many
D: .
J: TRBJ1-1
V: TRBV3-1
DNA: TGTGCCAGCAGCCAAGATTCGTCGAACACTGAAGCTTTCTTT
CDR3: CASSQDSSNTEAFF

size: once
D: .
J: TRBJ1-5
V: TRBV6-2/TRBV6-3
DNA: TGTGCCAGCAGTAACCCAGGGGTAAGCAGCAATCAGCCCCAGCATTTT
CDR3: CASSNPGVSSNQPQHF

size: .
D: TRBD2
J: TRBJ2-7
V: TRBV9
DNA: TGTGCCAGCAGCGTAGGGACTAGCGGGGGGACGCAGAACGAGCAGTACTTC
CDR3: CASSVGTSGGTQNEQYF